The clone carrying this T cell receptor beta chain was picked up a small number of times. Its target is not known. Libraries of TCR beta came from iRepertoire HTBI primers plus Arm-PCR of CDR3 regions. TCRdb reanalysed the multiplex PCR reads using MiXCR and keeps one entry per CDR3 protein. The sample shows roughly 500,000 distinct CDR3 sequences, 20% to 25% of them seen only once. Indicated time point: persistent/refractory GD, antithyroid drugs over 5 years with positive TRAb. RNA extracted from PBMCs served as the sequencing template. The sample belongs to a study of regulatory T cells in long-lasting Graves disease. Study-wide findings and caveats: Persistent cases favored TRBV28, TRBJ1-2 and TRBJ2-5. Persistent patients had a count of shared public clonotypes (approximately 3,000) that exceeded that of new patients (almost 1,000).

This CDR3 spans 16 amino acids. J gave up 1 base and V 5 bases, and 4 bases lay outside the gene matches. CDR1 is MRHNA, CDR2 SNTAGT, per germline. The J gene is TRBJ2-3, the V gene TRBV6-4; 12 nucleotides agree with TRBD2. Source: peripheral blood mononuclear cells (PBMCs), taken when the disease was refractory, from a patient treated with antithyroid drugs. This sequence originates from a female donor with Graves disease. CDR3 region: CASSSGLAGRTDTQYF. The CDR3 DNA reads TGTGCCAGCAGTTCAGGACTAGCGGGGCGCACAGATACGCAGTATTTT.